The present T cell receptor (beta chain) was sequenced within a study of cytomegalovirus exposure and HLA in healthy donors. Germline lookup yields CDR1 LNHDA and CDR2 SQIVND (reference sequence). The CDR3 spans 15 residues. Trimming at V came to 2 bases and at J to 2 bases, leaving 6 bases not matched to a gene. The primer mix had 60 Vbeta and 13 Jbeta primers. The data were produced by immunoSEQ multiplex PCR, yet TCRdb's version contains in-frame clones alone and is incomplete. This sample's table has under 250,000 clones. Sequenced input: PBMCs. The chain carries TRBV19 and TRBJ2-7, with 7 nucleotides matching TRBD2. The receptor's source is a girl aged 2 to 10 in good health and CMV-seropositive. CDR3 in amino acids: CASSIYGGSTYEQYF. The CDR3 nucleotides read TGTGCCAGTAGTATATACGGGGGGTCGACCTACGAGCAGTACTTC.